This T cell receptor beta chain was sequenced in a study of CD4 T cells in relation to SARS-CoV-2 and coronaviruses. In regard to this clone: Its antigen is undetermined.

Libraries were prepared by immunoSEQ multiplex PCR; TCRdb keeps only in-frame clonotypes and omits some of them. The table records some 35,000 clones, roughly 90% of them present only once. Study observations and caveats: This crossreactivity analysis covered spike protein alone, no other viral proteins.

This sequence was found in an adult with COVID-19. The sample was memory CD4+ T cells from PBMCs.

This CDR3 is CASSSGTGGYEQYF. For the CDR3, the DNA is TGTGCCAGCAGTTCCGGGACAGGGGGGTACGAGCAGTACTTC. J is TRBJ2-7 and V is TRBV6-2 or TRBV6-3, with 11 bases lining up with TRBD1. This CDR3 is built from 14 residues. CDR1 and CDR2 (germline): MNHEY, SVGEGT. Trimming cost V 4 bases and J 4 bases; bases outside gene matches: 3.